The next 2 T cell receptor beta chains were all read from a single sample in a study of cytomegalovirus exposure and HLA in healthy donors (dated by TCRdb to about 2017). Preparation of the library involved the immunoSEQ multiplex PCR assay. For the multiplex PCR, a mixture combining 60 forward primers for TCR Vbeta segments and 13 reverse primers for TCR Jbeta segments was used. As stored in TCRdb, this immuneACCESS dataset retains in-frame rearrangements with V and J assigned. A fraction of the clones does not appear; measured against another copy, unresolved V genes explain less than half of the discrepancy, and the remainder lacks a known reason. In this sample the table shows 40,000 to 45,000 clones, roughly 60% of which occur a single time. 8.7% of the sample is in the top ten clones. Sequencing was performed on PBMCs. Every receptor here comes from a human donor in good health.

This clone came up once. DNA for the CDR3: TGTGCCAGCAGCCTACCGAATGAAAAACTGTTTTTT. Protein sequence: CASSLPNEKLFF. The rearrangement uses TRBV7-8 and TRBJ1-4; D unclear. Trimming pared 5 bases from V and 5 bases from J, leaving 6 bases between. Germline V lookup: CDR1 SGHVS, CDR2 FQNEAQ. The CDR3 spans 12 residues.

The chain is built from TRBV7-4 and TRBJ1-6; TRBD1 matches 8 bases. Germline V gene data show CDR1 as SGHVT and CDR2 as SQSDAQ. V dropped 1 base and J dropped 10; count of bases not matched to a gene: 3. CDR3 length equals 14 residues. The chain's CDR3 is CASSLDRGGSPLHF. The CDR3 DNA sequence: TGTGCCAGCAGCTTAGACAGGGGGGGATCACCCCTCCACTTT.